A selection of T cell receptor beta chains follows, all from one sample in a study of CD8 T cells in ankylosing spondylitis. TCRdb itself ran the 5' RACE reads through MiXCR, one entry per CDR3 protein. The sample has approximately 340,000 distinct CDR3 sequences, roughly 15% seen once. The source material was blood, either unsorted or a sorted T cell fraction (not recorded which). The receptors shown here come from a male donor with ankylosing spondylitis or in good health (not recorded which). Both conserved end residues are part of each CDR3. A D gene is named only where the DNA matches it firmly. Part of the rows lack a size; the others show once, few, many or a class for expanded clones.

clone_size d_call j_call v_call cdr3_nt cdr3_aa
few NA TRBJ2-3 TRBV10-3 TGTGCCATCAGTGAGTCTTCCCGAGATACGCAGTATTTT CAISESSRDTQYF
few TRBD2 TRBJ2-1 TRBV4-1 TGCGCCAGCAGCCAAGGAATAGCGGGGGAATACAATGAGCAGTTCTTC CASSQGIAGEYNEQFF
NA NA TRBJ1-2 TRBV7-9 TGTGCCAGCAGCCTCCCTCGGGACAAACCTAACTATGGCTACACCTTC CASSLPRDKPNYGYTF
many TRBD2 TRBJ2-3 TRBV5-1 TGCGCCAGCAACGGGAGGAAGAGCCAGGGAATTTCAAGCACAGATACGCAGTATTTT CASNGRKSQGISSTDTQYF
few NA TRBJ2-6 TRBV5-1 TGCGCCAGCAGCCCGGGTAGTGCCATCTCTGGGGCCAACGTCCTGACTTTC CASSPGSAISGANVLTF
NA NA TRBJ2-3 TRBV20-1 TGCAGTGCTAGCCCCCGCACAGATACGCAGTATTTT CSASPRTDTQYF
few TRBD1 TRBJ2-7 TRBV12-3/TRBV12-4 TGTGCCAGCAGTCTTTTAACAGGGGTCTACGAGCAGTACTTC CASSLLTGVYEQYF
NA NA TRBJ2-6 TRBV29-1 TGCAGCGTTCGACAGGCATCTGGGGCCAACGTCCTGACTTTC CSVRQASGANVLTF
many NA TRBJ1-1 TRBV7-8 TGTGCCAGCAGCTCTGGGGGCGTGGTCACTGAAGCTTTCTTT CASSSGGVVTEAFF
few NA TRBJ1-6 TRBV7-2 TGTGCCAGCAGCTTAGAGGACAGCCTCTACAATTCACCCCTCCACTTT CASSLEDSLYNSPLHF
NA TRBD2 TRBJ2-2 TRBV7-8 TGTGCCAGCAGCTTCGGGACTAGCGGGCCCAACACCGGGGAGCTGTTTTTT CASSFGTSGPNTGELFF
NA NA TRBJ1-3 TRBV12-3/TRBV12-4 TGTGCCAGCAGTTTAGCAGTGGTCTCCGGAAACACCATATATTTT CASSLAVVSGNTIYF
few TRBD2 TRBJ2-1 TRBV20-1 TGCAGTGCAAGTCTAGCGGGGGTCTACAATGAGCAGTTCTTC CSASLAGVYNEQFF
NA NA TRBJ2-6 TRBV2 TGTGCCAGCAGTGAAAGGCCGACCTCTGGGGCCAACGTCCTGACTTTC CASSERPTSGANVLTF
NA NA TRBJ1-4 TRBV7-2 TGTGCCAGCAGCTTAGGGCAGATTAATGAAAAACTGTTTTTT CASSLGQINEKLFF
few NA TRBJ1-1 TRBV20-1 TGCAGTGCTCCTATAGGGGGGAACACTGAAGCTTTCTTT CSAPIGGNTEAFF
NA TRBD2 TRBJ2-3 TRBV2 TGTGCCAGCAGTGTTAGTAGCGGGCGCACAGATACGCAGTATTTT CASSVSSGRTDTQYF
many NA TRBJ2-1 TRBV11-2 TGTGCCAGCAGCTTAATGGCGGGGCGCTCCTACAATGAGCAGTTCTTC CASSLMAGRSYNEQFF
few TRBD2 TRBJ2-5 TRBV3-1 TGTGCCAGCGTCCCTAGCGGGAGGATCCAAGAGACCCAGTACTTC CASVPSGRIQETQYF
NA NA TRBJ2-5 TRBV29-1 TGCAGCGCGGGCCGATGGGAGACCCAGTACTTC CSAGRWETQYF
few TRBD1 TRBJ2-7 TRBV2 TGTGCCAGCACCGAACTGTCCGGGACAGGGGTCAACGAGCAGTACTTC CASTELSGTGVNEQYF
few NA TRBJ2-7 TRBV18 TGTGCCAGCTCACTATCGATGACCTACGAGCAGTACTTC CASSLSMTYEQYF
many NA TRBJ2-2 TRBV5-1 TGCGCCAGCAGCTCCCGACAAAACACCGGGGAGCTGTTTTTT CASSSRQNTGELFF
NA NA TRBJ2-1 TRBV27 TGTGCCAGCAGTAGCCCTTGGAGTCCCTACAATGAGCAGTTCTTC CASSSPWSPYNEQFF
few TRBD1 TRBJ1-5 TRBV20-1 TGCAGTGCTAGGGGACAGGGCGAAATTCAGCCCCAGCATTTT CSARGQGEIQPQHF
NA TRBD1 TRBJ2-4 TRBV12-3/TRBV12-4 TGTGCCAGCAGTTTAGCGCGTCAGGGGGCAAACATTCAGTACTTC CASSLARQGANIQYF
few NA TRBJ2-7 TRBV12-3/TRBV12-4 TGTGCCAGCAGTGGGCTGGTGGTAAGGTTTGTGCAGTACTTC CASSGLVVRFVQYF
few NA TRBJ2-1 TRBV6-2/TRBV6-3 TGTGCCAGCAGTTACACGGGGCTAGGCCATGAGCAGTTCTTC CASSYTGLGHEQFF
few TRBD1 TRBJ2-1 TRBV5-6 TGTGCCAGCAGCTTTATTGCAGGGGGCAATGAGCAGTTCTTC CASSFIAGGNEQFF
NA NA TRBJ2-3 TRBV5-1 TGCGCCAGCAGCCCTCAGGGGGGGGGCACAGATACGCAGTATTTT CASSPQGGGTDTQYF
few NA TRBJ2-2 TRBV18 TGTGCCAGCTCACGACTAGGACAGACCGGGGAGCTGTTTTTT CASSRLGQTGELFF
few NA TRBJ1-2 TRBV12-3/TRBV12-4 TGTGCCAGCAGCCCCGAGCAGGGCCTGGGGGGCTACACCTTC CASSPEQGLGGYTF
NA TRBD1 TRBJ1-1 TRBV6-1 TGTGCCAGCAGACGGACAGGTCTCAACACTGAAGCTTTCTTT CASRRTGLNTEAFF
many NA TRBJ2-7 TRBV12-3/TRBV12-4 TGTGCCAGCAGGGGGTTTCAGGACGAGCAGTACTTC CASRGFQDEQYF
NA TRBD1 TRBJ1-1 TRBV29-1 TGCAGCGTCTGGGGCGGGGGACAGGGAATGAACACTGAAGCTTTCTTT CSVWGGGQGMNTEAFF
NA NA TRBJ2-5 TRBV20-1 TGCAGTGCCGACCGAGGGGATCAAGAGACCCAGTACTTC CSADRGDQETQYF
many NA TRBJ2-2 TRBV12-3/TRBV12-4 TGTGCCAGCAGTCCGAGCTTTACCGGGGAGCTGTTTTTT CASSPSFTGELFF
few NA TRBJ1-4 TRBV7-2 TGTGCCAGCAGCTTAGGAGGGGCCATTAATGAAAAACTGTTTTTT CASSLGGAINEKLFF
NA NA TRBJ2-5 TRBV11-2 TGTGCCAGCAGCTTAGATACTAGCACGGTGGGAGAGACCCAGTACTTC CASSLDTSTVGETQYF
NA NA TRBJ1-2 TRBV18 TGTGCCAGCTCACCACTGGAAAGGGAGGGCTACACCTTC CASSPLEREGYTF
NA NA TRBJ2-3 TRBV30 TGTGCCGGGTCCTTATTAGCAGGGGCGCAGTATTTT CAGSLLAGAQYF
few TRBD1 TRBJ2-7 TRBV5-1 TGCGCCAGCAGCTTAAGTCACCGGGACAGCCTATACGAGCAGTACTTC CASSLSHRDSLYEQYF
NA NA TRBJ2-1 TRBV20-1 TGCAGTGCTCCGAGGGGGGCAAATGAGCAGTTCTTC CSAPRGANEQFF
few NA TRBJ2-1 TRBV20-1 TGCAGTGCTAGATCGAGTACAGGGTTAGACAATGAGCAGTTCTTC CSARSSTGLDNEQFF
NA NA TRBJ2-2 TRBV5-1 TGCGCCAGCAGCGGACGGGGGAAGGCGAACACCGGGGAGCTGTTTTTT CASSGRGKANTGELFF
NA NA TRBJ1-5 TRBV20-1 TGCAGTGCCCAGGAGGGGATTCAGCCCCAGCATTTT CSAQEGIQPQHF
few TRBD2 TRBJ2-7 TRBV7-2 TGTGCCAGCAGCTCGGGACTAGAGCAGTACTTC CASSSGLEQYF
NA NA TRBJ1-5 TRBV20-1 TGCAGTGCTAGAAGTTGGAATCAGCCCCAGCATTTT CSARSWNQPQHF
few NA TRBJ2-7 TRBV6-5 TGTGCCAGCAGTTACCCCGAATCCGGGGTCTACGAGCAGTACTTC CASSYPESGVYEQYF
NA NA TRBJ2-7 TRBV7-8 TGTGCCAGCAGCTCCCCCTGGCTAGCCACTTACGAGCAGTACTTC CASSSPWLATYEQYF
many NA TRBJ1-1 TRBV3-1 TGTGCCAGCAGCCAAGGGGGACGAGGGGTTGGGAACACTGAAGCTTTCTTT CASSQGGRGVGNTEAFF
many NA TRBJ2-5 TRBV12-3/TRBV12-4 TGTGCCAGCAGTTTCAGTGAGACCCAGTACTTC CASSFSETQYF
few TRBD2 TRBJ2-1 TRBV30 TGTGCCTGGAGTGTTTTAACTAGCGGGAGGAATAATGAGCAGTTCTTC CAWSVLTSGRNNEQFF